The present entry profiles one T cell receptor beta chain with its context. Its antigen is not known. Terminally differentiated effector memory CD45RA+ cells were excluded by CCR7 positive selection of CD45RO-negative cells. TCRdb's table, derived via immunoSEQ multiplex PCR, lists solely in-frame clones and lacks some. This sample has about 2 million clones, with 85% to 95% found just once. The data stem from a study of shared clonotypes between healthy human individuals. Germline values: CDR1 SGHNT, CDR2 YYREEE (reference sequence). CDR3 size: 17 residues. The ends lost 4 bases at V and 2 bases at J; junction bases unmatched: 6. Regarding the study as a whole: The authors expected sequencing depth to affect clonotype sharing among donors. In a few donors, approximately 5% of naive CD4 clonotypes appeared in common.

This TCR was recovered from a man aged 18 to 29 in good health. The V gene is TRBV5-4, the J gene TRBJ2-5; 15 bases align to TRBD2. The sequenced sample was naive CD8+ T cells sorted from blood. In nucleotides, the CDR3 is TGTGCCAGCAGCCAGGGACTAGCGGGGGGTCTTCAAGAGACCCAGTACTTC. Protein sequence: CASSQGLAGGLQETQYF.